These 10 T cell receptor beta chains share one sample of origin, sequenced in a study of blood T cell repertoires in COVID-19. Assay used: immunoSEQ multiplex PCR; TCRdb lists only in-frame clones, some missing. The sample lists around 250,000 clones, 91% seen once, with 1% to 1.5% in the top ten. Sample: PBMCs or T cells enriched from blood (not recorded which). These receptors came from a human donor in a cohort exposed to, infected with or recovered from COVID-19 (not recorded which). The donor label of this sample is uncertain.

This rearrangement joins TRBV10-3 to TRBJ1-1; 8 nucleotides align to TRBD1. The CDR3 contains 12 residues. Germline trimming cut 8 bases from V and 5 bases from J; bases unmatched to any gene: 4. Germline values: CDR1 ENHRY, CDR2 SYGVKD. The CDR3 is CAIQGAGTEAFF. The CDR3 nucleotides are TGTGCCATCCAGGGGGCAGGGACTGAAGCTTTCTTT.

This chain connects TRBV9 to TRBJ1-4, with 7 bases aligning to TRBD1. The CDR3 contains 15 residues. Germline CDR1 and CDR2: SGDLS and YYNGEE. Germline trimming cut 3 bases from V and 5 bases from J; bases unmatched to any gene: 7. The CDR3 region has the DNA TGTGCCAGCAGCGCGGCGACAGGGAGGAATGAAAAACTGTTTTTT. This codes for CASSAATGRNEKLFF.

The chain combines TRBV4-1 with TRBJ1-1; D is undetermined. There are 14 residues in the CDR3. Between the trimmed V and J ends, which lost 4 bases and 0 bases, there was a span of 9 bases. The germline V gene encodes CDR1 MGHRA and CDR2 YSYEKL. The CDR3 DNA reads TGCGCCAGCAGCCGGAGAGAGTTGAACACTGAAGCTTTCTTT. Its protein is CASSRRELNTEAFF.

The J gene is TRBJ2-2, the V gene TRBV3-1 (or the pseudogene TRBV3-2), with D possibly being TRBD2 (5 bases). CDR3 length equals 15 residues. Germline V CDR1 and CDR2: LGHDT, YNNKEL (reference sequence). V was cut by 0 bases and J by 5 bases, with 10 bases left in between. This chain's CDR3 is CASSQEGTGTGELFF. The CDR3 DNA is TGTGCCAGCAGCCAAGAGGGCACGGGAACCGGGGAGCTGTTTTTT.

This chain links TRBV28 with TRBJ1-1; D remains ambiguous. Per germline, CDR1 MDHEN and CDR2 SYDVKM. The V and J ends lost 6 bases and 1 base respectively, with 9 bases between them. This CDR3 comprises 13 residues. The CDR3 is CASSPPGNTEAFF. The CDR3 DNA reads as TGTGCCAGCAGCCCCCCAGGGAACACTGAAGCTTTCTTT. Looking up the rest from reference TRBV28 and TRBJ1-1 gives the full variable domain: DVKVTQSSRYLVKRTGEKVFLECVQDMDHENMFWYRQDPGLGLRLIYFSYDVKMKEKGDIPEGYSVSREKKERFSLILESASTNQTSMYLCASSPPGNTEAFFGQGTRLTVV.

V usage is TRBV7-9 and J usage is TRBJ2-1, with D possibly TRBD1 on 5 matching bases. This CDR3 contains 14 residues. Germline V CDR1 and CDR2: SEHNR, FQNEAQ (reference sequence). The ends were cut back, 6 bases at V and 5 bases at J, with 14 bases in the middle. CDR3 bases: TGTGCCAGCAGGAAAGGGGTTAACGACAATGAGCAGTTCTTC. It encodes CASRKGVNDNEQFF.

J is TRBJ2-5 and V is TRBV5-1, with TRBD1 matching 7 bases. Germline V gives CDR1 SGHRS, CDR2 YFSETQ. Trimming removed 4 bases from V and 5 bases from J; junction bases left unmatched: 5. The CDR3 contains 13 residues. As DNA, the CDR3 is TGCGCCAGCAGCCCGGACAGGAGGGAGACCCAGTACTTC. This sequence encodes CASSPDRRETQYF.

This clone was observed a handful of times. The chain links TRBV10-3 to TRBJ1-5; TRBD1 agrees at 9 bases. This CDR3 is 15 amino acids long. The germline V gene has CDR1 ENHRY and CDR2 SYGVKD. Trimming took 6 bases from V and 3 from J; bases not matched to a gene: 6. In DNA form, the CDR3 reads TGTGCCATCAGATCCGGGACAGGGTACAATCAGCCCCAGCATTTT. Encoded protein: CAIRSGTGYNQPQHF.

This clone was counted only a few times. This chain links TRBV9 with TRBJ2-7, with 12 bases lining up with TRBD2. Trimming at V came to 0 bases and at J to 5 bases, leaving 6 bases not matched to a gene. From germline, CDR1 is SGDLS and CDR2 YYNGEE. This CDR3 has 16 amino acids. CDR3 DNA sequence: TGTGCCAGCAGCGTAGGGACTAGCGGGATAGATGACGAGCAGTACTTC. It is translated as CASSVGTSGIDDEQYF. Full variable domain (remainder filled in from reference TRBV9 and TRBJ2-7): DSGVTQTPKHLITATGQRVTLRCSPRSGDLSVYWYQQSLDQGLQFLIQYYNGEERAKGNILERFSAQQFPDLHSELNLSSLELGDSALYFCASSVGTSGIDDEQYFGPGTRLTVT.

J is TRBJ2-1 and V is TRBV9; 9 bases match TRBD2. The length of the CDR3 is 15 residues. Germline loops: CDR1 SGDLS, CDR2 YYNGEE. J was trimmed by 8 bases and V by 0 bases; bases with no gene match: 6. CDR3 sequence reads: CASSVAAGGVDEQFF. CDR3 nucleotide sequence: TGTGCCAGCAGCGTAGCAGCGGGGGGTGTCGATGAGCAGTTCTTC.